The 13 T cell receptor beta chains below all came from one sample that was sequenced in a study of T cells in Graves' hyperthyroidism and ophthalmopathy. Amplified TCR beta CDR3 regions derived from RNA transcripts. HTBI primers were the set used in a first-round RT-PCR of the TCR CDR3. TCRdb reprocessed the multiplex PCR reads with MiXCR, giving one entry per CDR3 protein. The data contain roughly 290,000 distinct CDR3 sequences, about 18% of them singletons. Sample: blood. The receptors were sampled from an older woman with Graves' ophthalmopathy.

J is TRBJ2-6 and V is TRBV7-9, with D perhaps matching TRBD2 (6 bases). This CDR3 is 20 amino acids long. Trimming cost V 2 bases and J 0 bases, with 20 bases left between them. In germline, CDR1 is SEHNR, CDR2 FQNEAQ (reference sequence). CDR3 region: CASSLRVGGAGYSGANVLTF. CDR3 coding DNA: TGTGCCAGCAGCTTACGGGTCGGTGGAGCGGGCTACTCTGGGGCCAACGTCCTGACTTTC.

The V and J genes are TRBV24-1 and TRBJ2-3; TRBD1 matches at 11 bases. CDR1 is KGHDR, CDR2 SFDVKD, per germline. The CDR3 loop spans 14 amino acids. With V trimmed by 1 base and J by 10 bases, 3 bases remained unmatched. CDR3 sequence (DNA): TGTGCCACCAGTGATTTCGGACAGGGGGCCGCGCAGTATTTT. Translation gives CATSDFGQGAAQYF.

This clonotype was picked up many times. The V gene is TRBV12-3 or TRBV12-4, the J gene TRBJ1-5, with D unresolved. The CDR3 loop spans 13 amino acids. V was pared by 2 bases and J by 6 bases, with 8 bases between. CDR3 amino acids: CASSLTVVQPQHF. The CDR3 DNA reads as TGTGCCAGCAGTTTAACAGTGGTTCAGCCCCAGCATTTT.

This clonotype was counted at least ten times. In nucleotides, the CDR3 is TGTGCCAGCAGCTTGATGGGATCCAATCAGCCCCAGCATTTT. Protein product: CASSLMGSNQPQHF. The chain has TRBV7-9 and TRBJ1-5; D remains ambiguous. With 3 bases removed from V and 3 bases from J, the gap between germline ends came to 9 bases. CDR1 and CDR2 (germline): SEHNR, FQNEAQ (reference sequence). This CDR3 spans 14 amino acids.

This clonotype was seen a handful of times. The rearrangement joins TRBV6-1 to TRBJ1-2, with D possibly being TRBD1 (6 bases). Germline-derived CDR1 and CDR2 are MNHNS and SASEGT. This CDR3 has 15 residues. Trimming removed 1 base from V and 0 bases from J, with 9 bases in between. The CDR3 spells CASSEGGPANYGYTF. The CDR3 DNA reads TGTGCCAGCAGTGAAGGGGGGCCAGCTAACTATGGCTACACCTTC.

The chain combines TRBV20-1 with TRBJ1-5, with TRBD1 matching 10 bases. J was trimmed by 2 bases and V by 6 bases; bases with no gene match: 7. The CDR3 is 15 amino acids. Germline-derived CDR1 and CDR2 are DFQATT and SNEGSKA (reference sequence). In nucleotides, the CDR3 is TGCAGTGCCATATCCGGGACAGGGGGCAATCAGCCCCAGCATTTT. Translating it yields CSAISGTGGNQPQHF.

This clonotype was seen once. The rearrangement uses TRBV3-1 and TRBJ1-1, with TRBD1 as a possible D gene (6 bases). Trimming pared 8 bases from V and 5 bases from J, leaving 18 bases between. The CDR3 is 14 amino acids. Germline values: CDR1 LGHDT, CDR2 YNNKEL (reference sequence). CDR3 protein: CASHPGQLTTEAFF. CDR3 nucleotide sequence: TGTGCCAGCCATCCGGGACAACTAACAACTGAAGCTTTCTTT.

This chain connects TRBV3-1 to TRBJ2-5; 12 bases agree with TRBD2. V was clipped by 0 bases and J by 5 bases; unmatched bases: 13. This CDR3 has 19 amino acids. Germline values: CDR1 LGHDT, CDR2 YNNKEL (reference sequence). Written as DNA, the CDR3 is TGTGCCAGCAGCCAAGATAAAAGGTCTAGCGGGGGGGCCCGGGAGACCCAGTACTTC. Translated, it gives CASSQDKRSSGGARETQYF.

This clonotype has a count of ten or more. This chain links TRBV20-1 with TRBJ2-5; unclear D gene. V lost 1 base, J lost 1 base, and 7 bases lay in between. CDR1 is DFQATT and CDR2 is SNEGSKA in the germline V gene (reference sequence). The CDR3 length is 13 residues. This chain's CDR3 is CSARVGPQETQYF. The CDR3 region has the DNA TGCAGTGCTAGAGTCGGACCCCAAGAGACCCAGTACTTC.

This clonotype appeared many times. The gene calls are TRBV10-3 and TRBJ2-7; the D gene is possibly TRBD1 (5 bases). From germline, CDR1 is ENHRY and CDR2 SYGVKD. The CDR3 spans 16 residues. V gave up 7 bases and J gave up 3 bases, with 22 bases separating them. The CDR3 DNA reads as TGTGCCATCACCGATCGTGGTCAGGGCAGTCGCTACGAGCAGTACTTC. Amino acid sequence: CAITDRGQGSRYEQYF.

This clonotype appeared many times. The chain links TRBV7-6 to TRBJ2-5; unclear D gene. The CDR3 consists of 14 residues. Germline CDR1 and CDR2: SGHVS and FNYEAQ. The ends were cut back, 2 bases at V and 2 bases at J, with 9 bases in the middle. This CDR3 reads CASSLSAAQETQYF. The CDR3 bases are TGTGCCAGCAGCTTATCGGCAGCACAAGAGACCCAGTACTTC.

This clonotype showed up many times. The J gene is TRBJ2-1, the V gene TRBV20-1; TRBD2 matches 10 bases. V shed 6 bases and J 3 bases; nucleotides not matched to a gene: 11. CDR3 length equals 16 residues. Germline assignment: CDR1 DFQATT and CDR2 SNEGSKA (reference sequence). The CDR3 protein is CSAKKVSGRSYNEQFF. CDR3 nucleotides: TGCAGTGCAAAGAAGGTTAGCGGGAGGAGCTACAATGAGCAGTTCTTC.

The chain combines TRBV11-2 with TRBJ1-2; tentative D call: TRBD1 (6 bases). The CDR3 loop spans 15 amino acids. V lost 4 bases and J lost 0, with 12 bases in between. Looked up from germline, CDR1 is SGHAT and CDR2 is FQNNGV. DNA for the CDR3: TGTGCCAGCAGCTCCGTACGACAGGCTAACTATGGCTACACCTTC. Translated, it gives CASSSVRQANYGYTF.